Listed here is a single T cell receptor beta chain. What it binds is unknown. The sample contains more than one DNA sequence encoding this CDR3. The data stem from a study of shared clonotypes between healthy human individuals. Whole-study results and caveats: Generally, naive subsets came out with larger estimated richness than memory subsets.

V lost 0 bases and J lost 1, with 6 bases in between. Per germline, CDR1 MNHEY and CDR2 SVGAGI. The CDR3 is 14 amino acids. Generated by immunoSEQ multiplex PCR, the TCRdb table keeps only in-frame clones and is missing some. Of some 2,000,000 clones in the sample, almost 96% were seen once. The chain carries TRBV6-5 and TRBJ1-1; no clear D. This clonotype was obtained from a young man in good health. Sequences were obtained from naive CD4+ T cells sorted from blood. Described subset: CD45RA+ positively selected. The DNA of the CDR3 is TGTGCCAGCAGTTACTCCCGGGGGAACACTGAAGCTTTCTTT. Protein: CASSYSRGNTEAFF.